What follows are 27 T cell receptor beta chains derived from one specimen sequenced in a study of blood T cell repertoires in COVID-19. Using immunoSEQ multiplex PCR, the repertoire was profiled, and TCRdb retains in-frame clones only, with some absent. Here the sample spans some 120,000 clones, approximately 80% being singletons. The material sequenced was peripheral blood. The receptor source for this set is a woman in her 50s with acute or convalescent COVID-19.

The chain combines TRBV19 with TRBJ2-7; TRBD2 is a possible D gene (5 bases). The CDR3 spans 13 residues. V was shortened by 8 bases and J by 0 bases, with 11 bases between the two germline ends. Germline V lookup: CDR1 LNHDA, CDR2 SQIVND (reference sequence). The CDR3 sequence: CASALGVSYEQYF. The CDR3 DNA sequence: TGTGCCAGTGCACTCGGGGTCTCCTACGAGCAGTACTTC.

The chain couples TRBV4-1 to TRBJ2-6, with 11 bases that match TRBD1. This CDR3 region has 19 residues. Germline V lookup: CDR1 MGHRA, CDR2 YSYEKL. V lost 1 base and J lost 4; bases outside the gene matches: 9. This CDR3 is CASSQARGQGATGANVLTF. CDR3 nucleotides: TGCGCCAGCAGCCAAGCAAGAGGACAGGGGGCAACAGGGGCCAACGTCCTGACTTTC.

The CDR3 nucleotides read TGTGCCAGCGGATCCGGACCGGGACAGGGTCCCGAGCAGTACTTC. Translation: CASGSGPGQGPEQYF. J is TRBJ2-7 and V is TRBV5-4; TRBD1 matches 9 bases. CDR1 SGHNT and CDR2 YYREEE come from the germline V gene (reference sequence). J lost 6 bases, V lost 7 bases, and 14 bases had no gene match. CDR3 size: 15 residues.

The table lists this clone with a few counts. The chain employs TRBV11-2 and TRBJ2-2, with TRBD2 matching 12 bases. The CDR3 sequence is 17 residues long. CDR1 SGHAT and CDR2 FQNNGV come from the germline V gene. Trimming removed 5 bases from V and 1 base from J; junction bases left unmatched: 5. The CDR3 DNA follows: TGTGCCAGCAGCCCTGGACTAGCGGGGCTGAACACCGGGGAGCTGTTTTTT. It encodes CASSPGLAGLNTGELFF.

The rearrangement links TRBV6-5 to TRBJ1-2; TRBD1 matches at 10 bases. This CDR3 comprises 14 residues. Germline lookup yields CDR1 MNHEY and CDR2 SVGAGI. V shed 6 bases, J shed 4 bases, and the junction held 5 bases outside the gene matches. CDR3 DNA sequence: TGTGCCAGCAGAGGGACAGGGGAGGTCTATGGCTACACCTTC. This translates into CASRGTGEVYGYTF.

The DNA of the CDR3 is TGTGCCAGCAGCTTTCACGTCGGGGACACTGAAGCTTTCTTT. The encoded protein is CASSFHVGDTEAFF. This sequence joins TRBV7-9 and TRBJ1-1, with D unclear. CDR3 length equals 14 residues. Germline loops: CDR1 SEHNR, CDR2 FQNEAQ (reference sequence). Deletions cut 3 bases from V and 3 bases from J, with 11 bases between. Complete variable domain (other parts from reference TRBV7-9 and TRBJ1-1): DTGVSQNPRHKITKRGQNVTFRCDPISEHNRLYWYRQTLGQGPEFLTYFQNEAQLEKSRLLSDRFSAERPKGSFSTLEIQRTEQGDSAMYLCASSFHVGDTEAFFGQGTRLTVV.

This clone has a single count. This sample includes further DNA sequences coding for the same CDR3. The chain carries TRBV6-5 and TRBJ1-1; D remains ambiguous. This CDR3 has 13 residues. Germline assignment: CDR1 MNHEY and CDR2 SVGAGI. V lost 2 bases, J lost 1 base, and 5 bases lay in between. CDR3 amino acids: CASSYAGNTEAFF. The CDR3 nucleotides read TGTGCCAGCAGTTACGCAGGGAACACTGAAGCTTTCTTT.

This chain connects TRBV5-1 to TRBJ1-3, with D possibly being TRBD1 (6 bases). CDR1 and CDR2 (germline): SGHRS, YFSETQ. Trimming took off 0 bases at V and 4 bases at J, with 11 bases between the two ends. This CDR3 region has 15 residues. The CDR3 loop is CASSLVPGAGNTIYF. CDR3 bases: TGCGCCAGCAGCTTGGTCCCAGGGGCCGGAAACACCATATATTTT. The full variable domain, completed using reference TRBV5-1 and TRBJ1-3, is KAGVTQTPRYLIKTRGQQVTLSCSPISGHRSVSWYQQTPGQGLQFLFEYFSETQRNKGNFPGRFSGRQFSNSRSEMNVSTLELGDSALYLCASSLVPGAGNTIYFGEGSWLTVV.

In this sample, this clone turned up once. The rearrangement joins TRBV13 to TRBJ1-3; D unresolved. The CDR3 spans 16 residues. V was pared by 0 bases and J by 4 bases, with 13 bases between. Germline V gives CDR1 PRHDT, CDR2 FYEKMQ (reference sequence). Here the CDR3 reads CASSLGRRVFGNTIYF. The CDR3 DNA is TGTGCCAGCAGCTTAGGGCGACGGGTGTTCGGAAACACCATATATTTT.

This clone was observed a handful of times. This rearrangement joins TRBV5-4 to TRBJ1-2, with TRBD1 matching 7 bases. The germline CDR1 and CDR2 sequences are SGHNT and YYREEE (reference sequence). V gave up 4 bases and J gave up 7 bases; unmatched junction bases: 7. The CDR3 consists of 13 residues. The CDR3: CASSARQGGGYTF. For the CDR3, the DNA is TGTGCCAGCAGCGCCAGACAGGGAGGTGGCTACACCTTC. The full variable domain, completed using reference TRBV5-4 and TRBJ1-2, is ETGVTQSPTHLIKTRGQQVTLRCSSQSGHNTVSWYQQALGQGPQFIFQYYREEENGRGNFPPRFSGLQFPNYSSELNVNALELDDSALYLCASSARQGGGYTFGSGTRLTVV.

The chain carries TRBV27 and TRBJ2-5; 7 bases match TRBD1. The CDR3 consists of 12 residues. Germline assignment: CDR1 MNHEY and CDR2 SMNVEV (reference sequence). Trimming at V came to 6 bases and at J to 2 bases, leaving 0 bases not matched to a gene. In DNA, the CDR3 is TGTGCCAGCAGGGGACAGCAAGAGACCCAGTACTTC. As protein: CASRGQQETQYF.

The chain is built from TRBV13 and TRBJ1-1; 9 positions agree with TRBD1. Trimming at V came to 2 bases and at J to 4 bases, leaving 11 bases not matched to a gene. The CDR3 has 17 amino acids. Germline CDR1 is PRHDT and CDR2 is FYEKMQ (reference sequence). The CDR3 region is CASSLYTPSDRGTEAFF. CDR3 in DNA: TGTGCCAGCAGCTTATATACCCCCTCGGACAGGGGCACTGAAGCTTTCTTT.

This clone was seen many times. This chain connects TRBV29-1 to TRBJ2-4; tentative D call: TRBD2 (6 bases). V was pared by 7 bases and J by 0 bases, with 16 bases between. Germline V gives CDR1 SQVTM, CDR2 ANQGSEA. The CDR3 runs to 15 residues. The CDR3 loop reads CSGRVGGRAKNIQYF. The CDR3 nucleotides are TGCAGCGGTAGGGTGGGGGGTCGAGCCAAAAACATTCAGTACTTC.

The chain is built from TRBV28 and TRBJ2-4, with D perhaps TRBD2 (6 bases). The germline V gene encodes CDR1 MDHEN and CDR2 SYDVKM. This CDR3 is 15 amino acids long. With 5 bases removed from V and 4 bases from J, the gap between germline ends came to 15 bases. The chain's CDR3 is CASSPPRRAKNIQYF. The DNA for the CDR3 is TGTGCCAGCAGTCCCCCCAGGAGGGCTAAAAACATTCAGTACTTC.

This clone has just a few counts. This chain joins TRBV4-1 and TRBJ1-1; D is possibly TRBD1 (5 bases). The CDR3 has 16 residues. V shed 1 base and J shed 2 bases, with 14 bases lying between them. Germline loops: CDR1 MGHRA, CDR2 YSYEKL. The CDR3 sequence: CASSQGGVQENTEAFF. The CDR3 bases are TGCGCCAGCAGCCAAGGGGGGGTTCAGGAAAACACTGAAGCTTTCTTT.

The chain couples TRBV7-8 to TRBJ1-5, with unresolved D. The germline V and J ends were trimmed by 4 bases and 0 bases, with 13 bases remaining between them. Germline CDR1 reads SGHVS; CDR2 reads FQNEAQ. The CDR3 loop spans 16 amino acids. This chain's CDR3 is CASSSKAGYSNQPQHF. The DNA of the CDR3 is TGTGCCAGCAGCTCGAAGGCAGGATATAGCAATCAGCCCCAGCATTTT.

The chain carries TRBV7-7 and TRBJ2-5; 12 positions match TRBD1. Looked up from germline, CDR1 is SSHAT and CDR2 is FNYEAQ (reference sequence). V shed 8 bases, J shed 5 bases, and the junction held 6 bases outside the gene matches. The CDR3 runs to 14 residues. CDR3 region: CASSGQGAQETQYF. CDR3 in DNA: TGTGCCAGCTCGGGACAGGGGGCGCAGGAGACCCAGTACTTC.

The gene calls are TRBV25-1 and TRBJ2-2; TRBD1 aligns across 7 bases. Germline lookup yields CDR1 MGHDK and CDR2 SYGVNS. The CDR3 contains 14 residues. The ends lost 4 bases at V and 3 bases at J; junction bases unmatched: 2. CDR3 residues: CASSGDRDTGELFF. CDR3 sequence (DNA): TGTGCCAGCAGTGGAGACAGGGACACCGGGGAGCTGTTTTTT. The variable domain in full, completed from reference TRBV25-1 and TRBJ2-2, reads EADIYQTPRYLVIGTGKKITLECSQTMGHDKMYWYQQDPGMELHLIHYSYGVNSTEKGDLSSESTVSRIRTEHFPLTLESARPSHTSQYLCASSGDRDTGELFFGEGSRLTVL.

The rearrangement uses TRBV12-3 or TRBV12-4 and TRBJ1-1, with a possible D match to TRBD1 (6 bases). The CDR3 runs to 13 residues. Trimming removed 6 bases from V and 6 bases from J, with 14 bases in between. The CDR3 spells CASRLQGHSEAFF. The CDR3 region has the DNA TGTGCCAGCAGATTACAGGGCCACTCTGAAGCTTTCTTT.

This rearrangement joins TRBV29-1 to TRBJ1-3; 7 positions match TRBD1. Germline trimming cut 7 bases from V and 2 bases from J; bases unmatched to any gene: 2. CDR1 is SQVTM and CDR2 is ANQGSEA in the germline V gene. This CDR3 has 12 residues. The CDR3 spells CSAQGAGNTIYF. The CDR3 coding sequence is TGCAGCGCTCAGGGGGCTGGAAACACCATATATTTT.

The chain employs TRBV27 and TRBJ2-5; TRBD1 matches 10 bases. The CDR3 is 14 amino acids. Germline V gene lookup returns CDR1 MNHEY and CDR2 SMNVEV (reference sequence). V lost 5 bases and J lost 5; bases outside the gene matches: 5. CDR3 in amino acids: CASSPRTGGETQYF. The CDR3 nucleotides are TGTGCCAGCAGTCCGAGGACAGGGGGGGAGACCCAGTACTTC.

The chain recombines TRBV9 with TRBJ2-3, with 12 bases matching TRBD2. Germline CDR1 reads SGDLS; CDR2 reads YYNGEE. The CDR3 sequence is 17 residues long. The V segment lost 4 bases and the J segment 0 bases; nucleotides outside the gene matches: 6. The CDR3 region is CASSISSGGASTDTQYF. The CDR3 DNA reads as TGTGCCAGCAGCATCTCTAGCGGGGGGGCTAGCACAGATACGCAGTATTTT.

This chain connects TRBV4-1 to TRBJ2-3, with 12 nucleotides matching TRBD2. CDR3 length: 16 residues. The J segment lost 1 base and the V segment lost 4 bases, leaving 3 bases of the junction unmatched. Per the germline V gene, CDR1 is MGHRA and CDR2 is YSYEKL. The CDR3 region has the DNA TGCGCCAGCAGCCCCTGGACTAGCGGGGGCACAGATACGCAGTATTTT. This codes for CASSPWTSGGTDTQYF.

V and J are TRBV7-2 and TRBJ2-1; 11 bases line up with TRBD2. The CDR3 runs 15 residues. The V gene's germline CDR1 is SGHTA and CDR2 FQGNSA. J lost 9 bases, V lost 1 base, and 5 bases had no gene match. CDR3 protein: CASSLVAGGPSEQFF. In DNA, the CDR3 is TGTGCCAGCAGCTTAGTAGCGGGGGGGCCGAGTGAGCAGTTCTTC.

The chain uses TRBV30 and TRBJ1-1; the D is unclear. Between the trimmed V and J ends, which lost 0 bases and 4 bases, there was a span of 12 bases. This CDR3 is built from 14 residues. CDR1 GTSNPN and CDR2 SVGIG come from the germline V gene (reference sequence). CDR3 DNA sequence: TGTGCCTGGAGTGTATCGGGGATAGGCACTGAAGCTTTCTTT. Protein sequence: CAWSVSGIGTEAFF.

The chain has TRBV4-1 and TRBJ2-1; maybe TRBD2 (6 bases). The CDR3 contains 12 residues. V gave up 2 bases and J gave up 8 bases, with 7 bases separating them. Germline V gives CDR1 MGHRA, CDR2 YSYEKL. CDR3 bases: TGCGCCAGCAGCCAAACGGGGGATGAGCAGTTCTTC. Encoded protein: CASSQTGDEQFF.

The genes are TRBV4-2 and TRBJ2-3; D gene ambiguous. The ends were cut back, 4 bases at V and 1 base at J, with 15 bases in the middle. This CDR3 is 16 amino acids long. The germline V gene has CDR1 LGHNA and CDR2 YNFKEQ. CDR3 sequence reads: CASSPQASVGTDTQYF. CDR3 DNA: TGTGCCAGCAGCCCCCAAGCGAGCGTGGGCACAGATACGCAGTATTTT.